The clone carrying this TCR beta chain was found many times. Its antigen is unknown. The germline V gene has CDR1 SGHTA and CDR2 FQGNSA. Trimming stripped 3 bases from V and 2 bases from J, with 7 bases between. The CDR3 is 13 amino acids. The data were taken from a study of Graves' ophthalmopathy and Graves' hyperthyroidism. As for the study in general: Researchers obtained peripheral blood at initial diagnosis, before any treatment had begun. Findings and limits, study-wide: The model achieved 55% to 71% sensitivity and 72.22% specificity for ophthalmopathy progression.

The diagnosis combined clinical symptoms, thyroxine, TRAb, thyroid ultrasound and orbital computed tomography scans. PBMCs stemmed from around 10 ml of fresh peripheral blood. Investigators amplified TCR beta CDR3 regions from RNA transcripts. Amplification began with first-round RT-PCR using HTBI primers, then second-round multiplex PCR was performed. In TCRdb, the multiplex PCR reads were re-called with MiXCR into one record per CDR3 protein. The repertoire consists of 350,000 to 400,000 distinct CDR3 sequences, with approximately 15% occurring once and the leading ten covering around 7%. The sample consisted of peripheral blood. The chain joins TRBV7-2 to TRBJ2-5; D unresolved. The receptor comes from a woman in her late teens or twenties with stable Graves' hyperthyroidism. CDR3 residues: CASSFWRQETQYF. CDR3 sequence (DNA): TGTGCCAGCAGCTTTTGGCGGCAAGAGACCCAGTACTTC. Based on the CDR3 plus reference TRBV7-2 and TRBJ2-5, the full variable domain is GAGVSQSPSNKVTEKGKDVELRCDPISGHTALYWYRQSLGQGLEFLIYFQGNSAPDKSGLPSDRFSAERTGGSVSTLTIQRTQQEDSAVYLCASSFWRQETQYFGPGTRLLVL.